This T cell receptor (beta chain) was retrieved from a study of Tregs in tolerant kidney transplant recipients. Worth noting for this clone: Its antigen remains unknown.

Sequencing was performed with immunoSEQ multiplex PCR; in TCRdb, only in-frame clones are kept and a portion is missing. This repertoire shows 85,000 to 100,000 clones, roughly 93% found once; its top ten account for 0.46%. Unstimulated Tregs (CD4+CD25+CD127-) and CD4+CD25- non-Tregs were sorted from PBMCs. Study-wide results and limits: This study did not directly address biological reproducibility. Activated donor B cell expansion appeared to reveal the most relevant donor-specific TCRbeta repertoire.

The source was CD4+ T cells from blood, collected before the transplant. The sequence was collected from a human donor who received a combined kidney and bone marrow transplant.

The CDR3 DNA reads as TGTGCCAGCAGTACCGGGACTAGCGGCTACGAGCAGTACTTC. It codes for CASSTGTSGYEQYF. This chain uses TRBV9 with TRBJ2-7; 11 nucleotides match TRBD2. J gave up 3 bases and V 5 bases, and 4 bases lay outside the gene matches. The CDR3 contains 14 residues. In germline, CDR1 is SGDLS, CDR2 YYNGEE.